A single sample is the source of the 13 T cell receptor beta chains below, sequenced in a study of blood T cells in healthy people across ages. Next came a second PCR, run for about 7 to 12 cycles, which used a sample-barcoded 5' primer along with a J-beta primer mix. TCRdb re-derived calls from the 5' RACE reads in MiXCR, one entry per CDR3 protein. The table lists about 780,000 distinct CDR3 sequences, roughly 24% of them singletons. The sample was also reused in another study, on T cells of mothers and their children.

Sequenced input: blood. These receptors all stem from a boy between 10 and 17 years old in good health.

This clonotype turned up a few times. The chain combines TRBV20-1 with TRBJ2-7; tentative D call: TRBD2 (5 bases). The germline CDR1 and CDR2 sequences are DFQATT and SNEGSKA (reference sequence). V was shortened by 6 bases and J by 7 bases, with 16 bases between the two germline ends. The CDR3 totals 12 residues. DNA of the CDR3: TGCAGTGCAGTAAGAGGAGGCTGGGAGCAGTACTTC. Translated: CSAVRGGWEQYF.

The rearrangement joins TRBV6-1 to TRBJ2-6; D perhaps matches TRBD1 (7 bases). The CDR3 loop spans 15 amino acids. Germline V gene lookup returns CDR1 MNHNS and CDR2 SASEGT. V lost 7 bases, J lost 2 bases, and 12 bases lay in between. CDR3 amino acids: CASNQGGTGANVLTF. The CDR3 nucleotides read TGTGCCAGCAACCAGGGGGGCACTGGGGCCAACGTCCTGACTTTC.

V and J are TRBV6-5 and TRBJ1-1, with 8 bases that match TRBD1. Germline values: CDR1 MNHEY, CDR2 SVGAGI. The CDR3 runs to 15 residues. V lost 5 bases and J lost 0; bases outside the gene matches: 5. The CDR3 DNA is TGTGCCAGCAGTAACGACAGGGGACTGAACACTGAAGCTTTCTTT. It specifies CASSNDRGLNTEAFF.

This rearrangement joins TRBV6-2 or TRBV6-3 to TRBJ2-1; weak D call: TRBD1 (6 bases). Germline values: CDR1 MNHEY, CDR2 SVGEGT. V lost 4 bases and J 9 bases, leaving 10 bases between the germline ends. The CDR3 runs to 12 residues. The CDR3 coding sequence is TGTGCCAGCAGTTCGAACAGGGTTGAGCAGTTCTTC. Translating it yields CASSSNRVEQFF.

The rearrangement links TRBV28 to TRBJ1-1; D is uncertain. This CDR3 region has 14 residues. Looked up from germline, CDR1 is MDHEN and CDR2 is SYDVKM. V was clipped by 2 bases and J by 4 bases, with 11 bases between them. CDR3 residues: CASSLPRLPTEAFF. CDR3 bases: TGTGCCAGCAGTTTACCCAGACTCCCCACTGAAGCTTTCTTT. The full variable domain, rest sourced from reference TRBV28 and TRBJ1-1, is DVKVTQSSRYLVKRTGEKVFLECVQDMDHENMFWYRQDPGLGLRLIYFSYDVKMKEKGDIPEGYSVSREKKERFSLILESASTNQTSMYLCASSLPRLPTEAFFGQGTRLTVV.

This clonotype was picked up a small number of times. Here the CDR3 DNA reads TGTGCCAGCGCCCCTAGGCCGGGGGATACGCAGTATTTT. Its translation: CASAPRPGDTQYF. J is TRBJ2-3 and V is TRBV7-3, with D perhaps TRBD2 (5 bases). V was pared by 8 bases and J by 6 bases, with 15 bases between. CDR3 length equals 13 residues. Germline V gives CDR1 SGHTA, CDR2 FQGTGA.

The CDR3 nucleotides read TGTGCCAGCAGCCAGGACAGGGGGGAAGAGACCCAGTACTTC. This encodes CASSQDRGEETQYF. This chain links TRBV11-1 with TRBJ2-5; TRBD1 matches at 10 bases. Germline CDR1 and CDR2: SGHAT and FQDESV (reference sequence). V was clipped by 5 bases and J by 3 bases; unmatched bases: 3. There are 14 residues in the CDR3.

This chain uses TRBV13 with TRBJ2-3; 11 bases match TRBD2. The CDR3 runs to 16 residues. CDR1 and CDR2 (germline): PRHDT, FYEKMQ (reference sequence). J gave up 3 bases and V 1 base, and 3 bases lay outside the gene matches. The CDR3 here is CASSLEASGGTDTQYF. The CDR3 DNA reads TGTGCCAGCAGCTTAGAGGCTAGCGGGGGGACAGATACGCAGTATTTT.

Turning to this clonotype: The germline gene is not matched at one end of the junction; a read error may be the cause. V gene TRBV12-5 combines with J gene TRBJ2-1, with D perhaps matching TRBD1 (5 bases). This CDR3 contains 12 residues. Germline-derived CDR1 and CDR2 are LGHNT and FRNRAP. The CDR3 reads CASGLEGPRIYF. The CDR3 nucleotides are TGTGCTAGTGGTTTGGAGGGGCCTAGGATCTACTTC. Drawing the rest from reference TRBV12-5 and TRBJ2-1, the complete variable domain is DARVTQTPRHKVTEMGQEVTMRCQPILGHNTVFWYRQTMMQGLELLAYFRNRAPLDDSGMPKDRFSAEMPDATLATLKIQPSEPRDSAVYFCASGLEGPRIYFGPGTRLTVL.

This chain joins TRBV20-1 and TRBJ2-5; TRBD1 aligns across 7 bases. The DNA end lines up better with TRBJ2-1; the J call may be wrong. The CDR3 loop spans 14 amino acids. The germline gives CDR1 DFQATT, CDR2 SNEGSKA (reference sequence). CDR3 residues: CSAHGQDGDNEQFF. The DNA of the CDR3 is TGCAGTGCCCACGGACAGGATGGGGACAATGAGCAGTTCTTC.

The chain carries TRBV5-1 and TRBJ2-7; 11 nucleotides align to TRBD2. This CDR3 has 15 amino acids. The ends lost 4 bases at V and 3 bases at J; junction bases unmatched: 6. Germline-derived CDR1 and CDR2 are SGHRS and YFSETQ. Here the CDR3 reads CASSPFTSGGYEQYF. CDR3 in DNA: TGCGCCAGCAGCCCTTTTACTAGCGGGGGCTACGAGCAGTACTTC.

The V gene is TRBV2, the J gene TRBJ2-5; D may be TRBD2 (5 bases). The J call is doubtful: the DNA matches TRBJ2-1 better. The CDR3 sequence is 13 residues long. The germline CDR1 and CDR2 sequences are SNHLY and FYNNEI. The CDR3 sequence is CASREQRSNEQFF. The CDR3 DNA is TGTGCCAGCCGGGAACAGAGGAGCAATGAGCAGTTCTTC.

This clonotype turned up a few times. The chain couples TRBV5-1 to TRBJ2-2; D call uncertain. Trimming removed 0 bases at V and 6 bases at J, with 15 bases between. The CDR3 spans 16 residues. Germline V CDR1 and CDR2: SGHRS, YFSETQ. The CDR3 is CASSLEPGGMAGELFF. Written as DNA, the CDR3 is TGCGCCAGCAGCTTGGAGCCAGGCGGCATGGCCGGGGAGCTGTTTTTT.